Given below is one T cell receptor beta chain in context. Its antigen is not known. These data are taken from a study of cytomegalovirus exposure and HLA in healthy donors. The study, taken as a whole, reports: Sequencing probably produced one cluster of sequence variants that were highly shared. In most subjects, TCR beta sequences reportedly gave accurate predictions of HLA-A and HLA-B alleles.

13 Jbeta primers and 60 Vbeta primers were used for the PCR. Method: immunoSEQ multiplex PCR; TCRdb's copy keeps in-frame clones and lacks some. This sample has fewer than 150,000 clones; about 84% occur once, and the top ten carry 5.5% to 7%. What was sequenced was PBMCs. This receptor was taken from a woman aged 40 to 50 in good health and CMV-seropositive.

CDR3: CSRGDEKLFF. For the CDR3, the DNA is TGCAGCAGAGGAGACGAAAAACTGTTTTTT. The chain links TRBV29-1 to TRBJ1-4, with no clear D. The CDR3 runs to 10 residues. Trimming cost V 8 bases and J 8 bases, with 9 bases left between them. CDR1 SQVTM and CDR2 ANQGSEA come from the germline V gene. Full variable domain (missing parts from reference TRBV29-1 and TRBJ1-4): SAVISQKPSRDICQRGTSLTIQCQVDSQVTMMFWYRQQPGQSLTLIATANQGSEATYESGFVIDKFPISRPNLTFSTLTVSNMSPEDSSIYLCSRGDEKLFFGSGTQLSVL.